The 20 T cell receptor beta chains reported below all come from one sample, sequenced in a study of metastatic and nonmetastatic thyroid tumors. TCRdb re-clonotyped the PCR reads through MiXCR. The table includes around 14,000 clones, about a quarter detected once. No patient received treatment before thyroid surgery. The sequenced sample was tumor tissue. The receptors were gathered from a female donor with papillary thyroid cancer or a benign thyroid nodule (not recorded which). Some clones in this sample may be carry-over from other donors' samples.

This clone was picked up many times. The chain links TRBV5-1 to TRBJ2-5; possibly TRBD1 for D (5 bases). Germline CDR1 reads SGHRS; CDR2 reads YFSETQ. The CDR3 loop spans 16 amino acids. V lost 3 bases to trimming and J lost 3 bases, with 18 bases between them. The CDR3 reads CASSSLPARDKETQYF. The DNA of the CDR3 is TGCGCCAGCAGCTCCCTCCCGGCCAGGGATAAAGAGACCCAGTACTTC.

This clone has at least ten counts. The chain links TRBV19 to TRBJ1-1; no reliable D call. The CDR3 covers 13 residues. Germline CDR1 is LNHDA and CDR2 is SQIVND (reference sequence). The V gene lost 3 bases and the J gene lost 2 bases, with 7 bases spanning the gap. CDR3 nucleotide sequence: TGTGCCAGTAGTATCGAGGGAAACACTGAAGCTTTCTTT. This translates into CASSIEGNTEAFF.

The genes are TRBV2 and TRBJ2-3, with TRBD2 identical over 8 bases. The V segment lost 5 bases and the J segment 4 bases; nucleotides outside the gene matches: 17. The CDR3 has 18 amino acids. Germline V CDR1 and CDR2: SNHLY, FYNNEI. CDR3 sequence (DNA): TGTGCCAGCAGTCGATCACGTGTGAAAGCGGGGGATGCAGATACGCAGTATTTT. Its protein product is CASSRSRVKAGDADTQYF.

This clone was detected many times. The chain employs TRBV11-3 and TRBJ2-1; TRBD2 matches at 11 bases. Germline V gives CDR1 SGHNT, CDR2 YENEEA. This CDR3 spans 17 amino acids. V lost 4 bases to trimming and J lost 4 bases; unmatched junction nucleotides: 9. This CDR3 is CASSSEITSGSYNEQFF. Written as DNA, the CDR3 is TGTGCCAGCAGCTCCGAAATAACTAGCGGGAGTTACAATGAGCAGTTCTTC.

This clone was observed a handful of times. The V and J genes are TRBV6-1 and TRBJ2-7; 9 bases align to TRBD1. The CDR3 consists of 14 residues. Looked up from germline, CDR1 is MNHNS and CDR2 is SASEGT. Trimming took 3 bases from V and 3 from J; bases not matched to a gene: 3. The CDR3 coding sequence is TGTGCCAGCAGTGAGGACAGGGGCAGCTACGAGCAGTACTTC. It translates to CASSEDRGSYEQYF.

To note about this clone: The junction departs from germline at one end; a sequencing error may be responsible. The chain has TRBV9 and TRBJ1-4; no firm D call. Per the germline V gene, CDR1 is SGDLS and CDR2 is YYNGEE. The CDR3 is 14 amino acids. The CDR3 DNA sequence: TGTGCCAACAGCGTAGCAGGCACTAATGAAAAACTGTTTTTT. Protein sequence: CANSVAGTNEKLFF.

This clone was seen ten or more times. This chain connects TRBV29-1 to TRBJ1-2; the D gene is possibly TRBD1 (5 bases). The ends were cut back, 3 bases at V and 0 bases at J, with 11 bases in the middle. CDR1 and CDR2 (germline): SQVTM, ANQGSEA. The CDR3 consists of 14 residues. CDR3 amino acids: CSVEFGRANYGYTF. The CDR3 region has the DNA TGCAGCGTTGAGTTTGGCAGGGCTAACTATGGCTACACCTTC.

The rearrangement joins TRBV7-2 to TRBJ2-1; TRBD2 is a possible D gene (5 bases). V was clipped by 5 bases and J by 6 bases, with 8 bases between them. Per germline, CDR1 SGHTA and CDR2 FQGNSA. This CDR3 comprises 12 residues. CDR3: CASSLGLNEQFF. The CDR3 DNA is TGTGCCAGCAGCCTCGGACTCAATGAGCAGTTCTTC.

This clone was recorded at least ten times. The chain recombines TRBV2 with TRBJ2-5, with 8 positions matching TRBD1. CDR3 size: 15 residues. Per germline, CDR1 SNHLY and CDR2 FYNNEI. With 5 bases clipped from V and 5 bases from J, the junction kept 10 bases outside the gene matches. The CDR3 DNA reads as TGTGCCAGCAGTCCCACCCGGACAGGGAAGGAGACCCAGTACTTC. This gives the protein CASSPTRTGKETQYF.

The chain combines TRBV12-3 or TRBV12-4 with TRBJ1-2; D gene uncertain. The CDR3 extends over 13 amino acids. The V end was cut by 6 bases, the J end by 7 bases, with 15 bases between. CDR3 region: CASSLMEGSGYTF. For the CDR3, the DNA is TGTGCCAGCAGCCTTATGGAGGGAAGTGGCTACACCTTC.

This clone was seen repeatedly, ten times or more. A single base separates this from a much larger clone, so it may be a read error. No conserved phenylalanine or tryptophan ends this CDR3, so it is likely a read error. This chain joins TRBV6-6 and TRBJ2-3, with a tentative D call TRBD2 (7 bases). Trimming shortened V by 9 bases and J by 2 bases, and 21 bases separated the two germline ends. This CDR3 has 16 residues. Germline V gives CDR1 MNHNY, CDR2 SVGAGI (reference sequence). CDR3 in amino acids: CASEGGEWEITDTQYL. The DNA for the CDR3 is TGTGCCAGTGAAGGGGGGGAATGGGAGATCACAGATACGCAGTATCTT.

There are many counts of this clone. The J gene is TRBJ1-6, the V gene TRBV30; a possible D gene is TRBD1 (5 bases). CDR3 length equals 17 residues. Deletions cut 1 base from V and 1 base from J, with 14 bases between. Germline values: CDR1 GTSNPN, CDR2 SVGIG (reference sequence). CDR3: CAWSGGGIGSYNSPLHF. CDR3 nucleotides: TGTGCCTGGAGTGGGGGCGGGATTGGGTCCTATAATTCACCCCTCCACTTT.

By share, this clone ranks as medium-sized. The CDR3 DNA is TGTGCCAGCAGCTGGGGAGGGACCCGCACTGAAGCTTTCTTT. Its translation is CASSWGGTRTEAFF. V gene TRBV27 combines with J gene TRBJ1-1; a possible D gene is TRBD1 (5 bases). V dropped 6 bases and J dropped 4 bases, with 15 bases sitting between them. CDR1 MNHEY and CDR2 SMNVEV come from the germline V gene (reference sequence). This CDR3 comprises 14 residues.

This clone is labeled medium-sized (0.01 to 0.1%). The CDR3 DNA sequence: TGCAGTGCTAAGGTGGTCCACGATAATTCACCCCTCCACTTT. Its protein is CSAKVVHDNSPLHF. This chain links TRBV20-1 with TRBJ1-6; no clear D gene. The V end lost 4 bases, the J end lost 5 bases, and 12 bases lay between the germline ends. Germline values: CDR1 DFQATT, CDR2 SNEGSKA (reference sequence). The CDR3 is made up of 14 amino acids.

The sample holds many counts of this clone. V gene TRBV13 combines with J gene TRBJ2-7, with 12 bases aligning to TRBD2. The V gene's germline CDR1 is PRHDT and CDR2 FYEKMQ (reference sequence). V gave up 5 bases and J gave up 3 bases; unmatched junction bases: 11. The CDR3 is made up of 17 amino acids. The CDR3 loop reads CASSIQRLAGEGYEQYF. The CDR3 region has the DNA TGTGCCAGCAGCATCCAAAGACTAGCGGGAGAAGGCTACGAGCAGTACTTC.

This clone was counted many times. This chain connects TRBV4-1 to TRBJ1-5; TRBD1 matches at 8 bases. Germline CDR1 MGHRA, CDR2 YSYEKL. The CDR3 consists of 15 residues. With V trimmed by 4 bases and J by 1 base, 3 bases remained unmatched. This CDR3 reads CASSPRTGSNQPQHF. CDR3 in DNA: TGCGCCAGCAGCCCCCGGACAGGGAGCAATCAGCCCCAGCATTTT.

V gene TRBV19 combines with J gene TRBJ2-3, with D perhaps TRBD2 (5 bases). Trimming pared 10 bases from V and 9 bases from J, leaving 20 bases between. Per the germline V gene, CDR1 is LNHDA and CDR2 is SQIVND (reference sequence). CDR3 length equals 13 residues. In nucleotides, the CDR3 is TGTGCCATTGGTCCGCCGCGACTACAAACGCAGTATTTT. Translated: CAIGPPRLQTQYF.

The chain employs TRBV10-1 and TRBJ1-1; D ambiguous. Germline CDR1 and CDR2: WNHNN and SYGVQD (reference sequence). V lost 3 bases and J lost 8, with 13 bases in between. CDR3 length: 13 amino acids. The CDR3 bases are TGCGCCAGCAGTGAACTTCCATGGCGCGAAGCTTTCTTT. It yields the protein CASSELPWREAFF.

This clone was seen repeatedly, ten times or more. The V call is TRBV6-1, the J call TRBJ2-5, with a possible D match to TRBD2 (7 bases). Germline V gives CDR1 MNHNS, CDR2 SASEGT. The CDR3 contains 15 residues. The V gene lost 4 bases and the J gene lost 3 bases, with 15 bases spanning the gap. CDR3 residues: CASSGGGAGKETQYF. DNA for the CDR3: TGTGCCAGCAGTGGGGGGGGGGCAGGGAAAGAGACCCAGTACTTC.

V usage is TRBV5-1 and J usage is TRBJ2-2; D is ambiguous. Trimming pared 1 base from V and 3 bases from J, leaving 7 bases between. Germline V gives CDR1 SGHRS, CDR2 YFSETQ. There are 14 residues in the CDR3. CDR3 coding DNA: TGCGCCAGCAGCTTGAAAGACTACACCGGGGAGCTGTTTTTT. The encoded protein is CASSLKDYTGELFF.